The 2 T cell receptor beta chains below all came from one sample that was sequenced in a study of shared clonotypes between healthy human individuals. Measured with immunoSEQ multiplex PCR; TCRdb has only the in-frame clones, and not every one. The sample consists of 2,500,000 or so clones, around nine tenths of them appearing once. The sample comprised naive CD4+ T cells sorted from blood. Stated subset: CD45RA+ positively selected. The receptors originated from a man younger than 35 in good health.

The chain combines TRBV2 with TRBJ2-7; D is ambiguous. Trimming shortened V by 11 bases and J by 1 base, and 18 bases separated the two germline ends. Germline assignment: CDR1 SNHLY and CDR2 FYNNEI. There are 14 residues in the CDR3. The CDR3 spells CAVSSDRSSYEQYF. In DNA form, the CDR3 reads TGTGCCGTCAGCAGTGATAGAAGTTCCTACGAGCAGTACTTC.

The V and J genes are TRBV28 and TRBJ2-1, with 7 bases aligning to TRBD1. The V and J ends lost 7 bases and 5 bases, in that order; junction bases with no gene match: 11. Germline CDR1 MDHEN, CDR2 SYDVKM. This CDR3 is built from 15 residues. The CDR3 region is CASIKPGTANNEQFF. CDR3 nucleotides: TGTGCCAGCATTAAACCGGGGACAGCCAACAATGAGCAGTTCTTC.